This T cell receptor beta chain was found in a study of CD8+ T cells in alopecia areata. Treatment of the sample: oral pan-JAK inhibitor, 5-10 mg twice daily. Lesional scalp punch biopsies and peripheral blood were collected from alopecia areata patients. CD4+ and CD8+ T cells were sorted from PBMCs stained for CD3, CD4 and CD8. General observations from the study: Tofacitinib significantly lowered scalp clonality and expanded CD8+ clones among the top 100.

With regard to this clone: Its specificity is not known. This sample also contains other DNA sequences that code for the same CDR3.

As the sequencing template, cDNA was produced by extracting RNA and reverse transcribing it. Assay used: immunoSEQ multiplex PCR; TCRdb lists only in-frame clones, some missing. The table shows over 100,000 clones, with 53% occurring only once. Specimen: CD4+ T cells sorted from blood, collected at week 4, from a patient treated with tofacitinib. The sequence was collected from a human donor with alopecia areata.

This CDR3 is CAWKTGPNTGELFF. The CDR3 region has the DNA TGTGCCTGGAAGACAGGGCCGAACACCGGGGAGCTGTTTTTT. The J gene is TRBJ2-2, the V gene TRBV30; 7 positions agree with TRBD1. Germline trimming cut 4 bases from V and 0 bases from J; bases unmatched to any gene: 2. CDR1 and CDR2 (germline): GTSNPN, SVGIG (reference sequence). This CDR3 is 14 amino acids long.